The 10 T cell receptor beta chains given below trace back to one sample, sequenced in a study of type 1 regulatory T cells. In TCRdb, the reads were re-called with MiXCR into one record per CDR3 protein. The sample shows over 90,000 distinct CDR3 sequences, 31% of them seen only once. The sequenced sample consisted of CD4+ T cells, either the whole sample or a sorted fraction (not recorded which). Receptors originate from a human donor in good health.

This sequence joins TRBV28 and TRBJ2-7; TRBD2 might be the D (7 bases). The ends were cut back, 7 bases at V and 5 bases at J, with 21 bases in the middle. The CDR3 is made up of 15 amino acids. CDR1 is MDHEN and CDR2 is SYDVKM in the germline V gene. The CDR3 DNA is TGTGCCAGCATTCAACGGGGGGCAGGTCACGACGAGCAGTACTTC. This encodes CASIQRGAGHDEQYF.

The J gene is TRBJ2-1, the V gene TRBV21-1; no check of the table's D call, TRBD2, against the DNA was made. TRBV21-1 is flagged as a pseudogene. The CDR3 contains 20 residues. The CDR3 sequence: CASSKVRSAPGLSSYNEQFF. In DNA, the CDR3 is TGTGCCAGCAGCAAAGTTCGTTCCGCCCCGGGACTAAGCTCCTACAATGAGCAGTTCTTC.

This sequence joins TRBV28 and TRBJ1-6, with 9 bases lining up with TRBD1. Germline-derived CDR1 and CDR2 are MDHEN and SYDVKM. With V trimmed by 6 bases and J by 11 bases, 5 bases remained unmatched. The CDR3 has 13 residues. The CDR3 nucleotides are TGTGCCAGCAGCTGGGACAGGGCGGCACCCCTCCACTTT. This codes for CASSWDRAAPLHF. Looking up the rest from reference TRBV28 and TRBJ1-6 gives the full variable domain: DVKVTQSSRYLVKRTGEKVFLECVQDMDHENMFWYRQDPGLGLRLIYFSYDVKMKEKGDIPEGYSVSREKKERFSLILESASTNQTSMYLCASSWDRAAPLHFGNGTRLTVT.

The chain is built from TRBV20-1 and TRBJ1-1; tentatively, D is TRBD1 (5 bases). This CDR3 has 13 residues. Trimming stripped 3 bases from V and 6 bases from J, with 14 bases between. The germline V gene encodes CDR1 DFQATT and CDR2 SNEGSKA (reference sequence). The CDR3 nucleotides read TGCAGTGCTAGTAAAACCAGGGATGCTGAAGCTTTCTTT. Encoded protein: CSASKTRDAEAFF.

This rearrangement joins TRBV12-3 or TRBV12-4 to TRBJ2-7; D gene ambiguous. Trimming pared 3 bases from V and 5 bases from J, leaving 5 bases between. The CDR3 is made up of 11 amino acids. CDR3 sequence reads: CASSFLDEQYF. CDR3 bases: TGTGCCAGCAGTTTTTTGGACGAGCAGTACTTC.

This clonotype was observed a handful of times. The genes are TRBV20-1 and TRBJ1-5; 12 nucleotides match TRBD1. The CDR3 is 16 residues long. Germline V gene sequence: CDR1 DFQATT, CDR2 SNEGSKA (reference sequence). The junction had 4 bases not matched to a gene; V was cut back by 1 base and J by 3 bases. CDR3 sequence reads: CSARAGTGGFNQPQHF. Here the CDR3 DNA reads TGCAGTGCTAGAGCAGGGACAGGGGGCTTCAATCAGCCCCAGCATTTT.

The gene calls are TRBV30 and TRBJ2-3; 8 nucleotides line up with TRBD2. The V segment lost 3 bases and the J segment 4 bases; nucleotides outside the gene matches: 9. The length of the CDR3 is 15 residues. From germline, CDR1 is GTSNPN and CDR2 SVGIG (reference sequence). The CDR3, as DNA: TGTGCCTGGAGCCCGGGGGGGGGGAAGGCAGATACGCAGTATTTT. It encodes CAWSPGGGKADTQYF. The whole variable domain, filled in from reference TRBV30 and TRBJ2-3, reads SQTIHQWPATLVQPVGSPLSLECTVEGTSNPNLYWYRQAAGRGLQLLFYSVGIGQISSEVPQNLSASRPQDRQFILSSKKLLLSDSGFYLCAWSPGGGKADTQYFGPGTRLTVL.

The chain couples TRBV19 to TRBJ2-1; a weak D match, TRBD1 (6 bases). The CDR3 length is 15 residues. Trimming removed 6 bases from V and 3 bases from J, with 15 bases in between. CDR1 is LNHDA and CDR2 is SQIVND in the germline V gene (reference sequence). The CDR3 protein is CASSGTTKNYNEQFF. The CDR3 DNA reads as TGTGCCAGTAGCGGGACAACCAAGAACTACAATGAGCAGTTCTTC.

The CDR3 spells CATSASAGAGRGGTDTQYF. The CDR3 DNA sequence: TGTGCCACCAGTGCGAGCGCGGGAGCCGGTCGGGGAGGCACAGATACGCAGTATTTT. This chain connects TRBV24-1 to TRBJ2-3, with 7 nucleotides matching TRBD2. Germline lookup yields CDR1 KGHDR and CDR2 SFDVKD. This CDR3 region has 19 residues. V was clipped by 5 bases and J by 1 base; unmatched bases: 17.

This clonotype was detected a few times. The chain is built from TRBV7-2 and TRBJ1-2; D ambiguous. Germline lookup yields CDR1 SGHTA and CDR2 FQGNSA. Deletions cut 2 bases from V and 8 bases from J, with 12 bases between. The CDR3 totals 13 residues. In DNA, the CDR3 is TGTGCCAGCAGCTTAAGTTCCGGATGGGGCTACACCTTC. Residues: CASSLSSGWGYTF.